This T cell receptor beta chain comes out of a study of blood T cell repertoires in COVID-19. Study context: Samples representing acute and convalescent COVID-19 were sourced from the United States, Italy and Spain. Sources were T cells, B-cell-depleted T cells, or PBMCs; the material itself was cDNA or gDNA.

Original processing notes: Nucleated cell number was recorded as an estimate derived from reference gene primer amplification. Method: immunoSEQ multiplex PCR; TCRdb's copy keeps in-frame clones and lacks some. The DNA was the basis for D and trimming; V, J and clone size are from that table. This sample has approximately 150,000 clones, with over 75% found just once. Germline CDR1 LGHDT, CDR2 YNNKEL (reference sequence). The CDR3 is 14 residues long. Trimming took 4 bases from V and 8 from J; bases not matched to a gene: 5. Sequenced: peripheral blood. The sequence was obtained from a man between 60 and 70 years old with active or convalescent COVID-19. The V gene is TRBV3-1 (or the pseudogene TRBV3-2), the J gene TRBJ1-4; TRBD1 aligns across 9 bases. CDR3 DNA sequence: TGTGCCAGCAGCCCCCGGGACAGGGACGAAAAACTGTTTTTT. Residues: CASSPRDRDEKLFF.